This T cell receptor (beta chain) was sequenced during a study of response to subunit inactivated influenza vaccine. MiXCR was run by TCRdb on the RT-PCR reads, yielding one entry per CDR3 protein. This sample has about 540,000 distinct CDR3 sequences, with approximately 24% found just once. V lost 4 bases, J lost 7 bases, and 20 bases lay in between. Per germline, CDR1 DFQATT and CDR2 SNEGSKA (reference sequence). The CDR3 has 14 residues. Another study also made use of these data, one on T cells expressing NK-cell markers. Per that study: UMIs accompanied the 5'RACE template switching by which TCR beta cDNA was made. Among CD8+ T cells from five or six donors, dominant NKG2C+ clonotypes accounted for about 1.0-7.5%.

The sequence was collected from a man between 45 and 60 years old who received an inactivated influenza vaccine. The source material was CD4+ T cells sorted from PBMCs, sampled about 13 days after vaccination. This sequence joins TRBV20-1 and TRBJ2-7; D possibly corresponds to TRBD1 (6 bases). CDR3 DNA: TGCAGTGCTACCGATGGGGGCCTTAGGGGGGAGCAGTACTTC. Its protein product is CSATDGGLRGEQYF.